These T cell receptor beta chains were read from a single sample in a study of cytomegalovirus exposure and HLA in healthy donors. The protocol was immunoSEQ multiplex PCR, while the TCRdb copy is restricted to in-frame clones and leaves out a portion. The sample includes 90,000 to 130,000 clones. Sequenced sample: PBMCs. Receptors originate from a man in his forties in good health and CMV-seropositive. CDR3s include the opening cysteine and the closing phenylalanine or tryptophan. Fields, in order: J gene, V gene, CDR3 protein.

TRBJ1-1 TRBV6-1 CASSGFSGTEAFF
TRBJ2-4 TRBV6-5 CASSYAGVGNIQYF
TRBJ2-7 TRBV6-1 CASSEGLASYEQYF
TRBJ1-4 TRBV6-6 CASSFGLTLFF
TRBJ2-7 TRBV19 CASSIGTDSYEQYF
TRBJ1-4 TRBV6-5 CASRTGTGLEKLFF
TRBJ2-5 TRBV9 CASSELAGPNQETQYF
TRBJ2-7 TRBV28 CASFSRPHPYEQYF
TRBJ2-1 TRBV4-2 CASSQDRGSGEPRYNEQFF
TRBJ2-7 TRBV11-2 CASSLWPRTSEDEQYF
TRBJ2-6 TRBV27 CASSLGGLGANVLTF
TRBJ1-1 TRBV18 CASSPVVGEAAFF
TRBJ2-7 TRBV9 CASSGAGGPGEQYF
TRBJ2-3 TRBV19 CASSTLLAASTDTQYF
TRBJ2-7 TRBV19 CASSKGGGDEQYF
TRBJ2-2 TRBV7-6 CASSLEGGGWLAGVAGELFF
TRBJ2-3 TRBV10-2 CASRDRGSGVTQYF
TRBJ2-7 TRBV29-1 CSCGSSYEQYF
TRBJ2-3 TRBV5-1 CASSSVAGVSDTQYF
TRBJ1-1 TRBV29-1 CSVPTDSNTEAFF
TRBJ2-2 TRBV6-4 CASSDLAGWNTGELFF
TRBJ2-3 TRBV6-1 CASSEAPLAARTDTQYF
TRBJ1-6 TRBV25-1 CASSDGPGTIGSPLHF
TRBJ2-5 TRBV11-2 CASSRLAGRGETQYF
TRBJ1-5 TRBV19 CASSIGRALNQPQHF